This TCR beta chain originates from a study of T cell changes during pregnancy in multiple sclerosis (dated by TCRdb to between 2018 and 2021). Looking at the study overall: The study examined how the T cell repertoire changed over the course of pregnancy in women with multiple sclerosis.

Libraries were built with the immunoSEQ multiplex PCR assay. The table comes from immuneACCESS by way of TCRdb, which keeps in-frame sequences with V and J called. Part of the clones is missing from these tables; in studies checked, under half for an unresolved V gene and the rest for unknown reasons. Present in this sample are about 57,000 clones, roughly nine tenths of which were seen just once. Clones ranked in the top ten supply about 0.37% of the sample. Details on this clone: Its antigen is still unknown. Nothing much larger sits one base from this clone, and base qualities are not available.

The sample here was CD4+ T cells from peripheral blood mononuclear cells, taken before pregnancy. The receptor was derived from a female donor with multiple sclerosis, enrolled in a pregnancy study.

In nucleotide form, the sequence is TGCGCCAGCAGCCTGGTCATAGGGGGCGTGTTAGCCGGGGAGCTGTTTTTT. The translation is CASSLVIGGVLAGELFF. The chain uses TRBV5-1 and TRBJ2-2, and TRBD1 matches 7 of the central bases. The CDR3 runs 17 amino acids, cysteine and phenylalanine included. Of the read, only the CDR3 DNA is kept; its 51 bases are in frame from base 1. Trimming accounts for 4 bases at V and 6 bases at J, while the number of junction bases matched to no gene is 15. For CDR1 and CDR2, the germline V gene lists SGHRS and YFSETQ.